This T cell receptor beta chain was recovered during a study of blood T cell repertoires in COVID-19. Background on the study: Both acute and convalescent COVID-19 samples were obtained from the United States, Italy and Spain. In each case, the material was cDNA or gDNA derived from T cells, B-cell-depleted T cells, or PBMCs.

Original methodology: Reference gene primer amplification yielded estimated nucleated cell counts. Sequencing was performed with immunoSEQ multiplex PCR; in TCRdb, only in-frame clones are kept and a portion is missing. That table gives V, J and clone size, and the DNA gave D and trimming. The sample records around 180,000 clones, 65% to 85% being singletons. Sequencing input: peripheral blood. The sequence came from a woman between 25 and 40 years old with acute or convalescent COVID-19.

CDR3 sequence (DNA): TGTGCCAGCAGCCAAGAAGGCGGTGAACAGGGTTCCCCTGAAGCTTTCTTT. The encoded protein is CASSQEGGEQGSPEAFF. The J gene is TRBJ1-1, the V gene TRBV4-2; D may be TRBD1 (6 bases). V dropped 0 bases and J dropped 6 bases, with 20 bases sitting between them. The CDR3 sequence is 17 residues long. The germline gives CDR1 LGHNA, CDR2 YNFKEQ.